The text below deals with one T cell receptor (beta chain). This clone's antigen is unknown. No base-level quality is on record; no much larger clone is a single base apart. This record belongs to a study of CD8 T cells in Susac syndrome (dated 2019 in TCRdb). Concerning the study at large: Whether CD8+ T cell activation and differentiation in Susac syndrome was antigen driven was tested using repertoire sequencing.

RNA was extracted using the RNeasy kit, and about 0.5 to 1 microgram was reverse transcribed with random hexamers. The immunoSEQ multiplex PCR assay, covering 54 Vbeta and 13 Jbeta segments, was used to amplify TCR beta CDR3 regions. PCR amplification bias was corrected using a synthetic template baseline for primer optimization and computational correction. The paper's data handling went like this. Only productive sequences were kept, with reads annotated to V, D and J genes according to IMGT and analyzed in immunoSEQ Analyzer. Clonality was computed as one minus Shannon entropy normalized by log2 of the number of productive unique sequences. Public and private clones were assessed among the 100 most prevalent clones of each patient and control. A clone was defined as Susac-specific if it was absent from the healthy and MS cohorts, from over 1,000 published viral clones and from other ImmuneACCESS disease sequences. TCRdb handled the public reads itself, with Q25 trimming in fastp and clone calling in MiXCR, and kept productive beta chains. Entries that share a CDR3 protein sequence are merged under the most common genes and DNA. These V and J calls are TCRdb output, not the study's own analysis. The sample table shows about 210,000 distinct CDR3 sequences, and nearly 97% are seen once. 0.095% of the sample comes from the top ten.

Peripheral blood CD8+ and CD4+ T cells from healthy donors, Susac syndrome patients and multiple sclerosis patients were profiled using high-throughput TCR beta sequencing. Multiple sclerosis controls were treatment-naive patients with stable or active relapsing-remitting disease fulfilling revised McDonald criteria. Bulk CD8+ and CD4+ T cells were purified by magnetic negative isolation, whereas CD8+ TEMRA cells were enriched by FACS. Blood was drawn into EDTA tubes, processed within 24 hours, and PBMCs were isolated by density gradient centrifugation. PBMCs destined for TCR sequencing were cryopreserved in liquid nitrogen and later thawed in a 37 °C water bath. The sorted or isolated CD4+, CD8+ and CD8+ TEMRA cells had a purity of 90% or higher. The investigation overall reported the following: The TCR sequencing and HLA analysis was acknowledged to have included a relatively small number of individuals.

CDR1 is given as LGHDT and CDR2 as YNNKEL, both from the germline V gene (reference sequence). Spanning cysteine to phenylalanine, the CDR3 consists of 15 amino acids. The CDR3 DNA has 45 bases and is translated from base 1. V was cut back by 0 bases and J by 1 base, leaving a gap of 10 bases between them. This clonotype originated in a human donor with multiple sclerosis. What was sequenced was CD4+ T cells from PBMCs. The rearrangement joined TRBV3-1 to TRBJ2-7, with the D gene uncertain. The CDR3 loop reads CASSQDVLRSYEQYF. The nucleotide sequence is given as TGTGCCAGCAGCCAAGATGTATTAAGATCCTACGAGCAGTACTTC.